A single sample is the source of the 28 T cell receptor beta chains below, sequenced in a study of T-cell reconstitution after alpha-beta-depleted transplantation in children. Unique molecular identifiers were used to barcode this TCRbeta library. TCRdb re-derived calls from the PCR reads in MiXCR, one entry per CDR3 protein. This sample has about 190,000 distinct CDR3 sequences; more than 6.5% occur once, and the top ten carry around 3%. The specimen comprised PBMCs from the stem cell graft donor, sampled from the stem cell graft. The receptors shown here come from a human donor who donated a stem cell graft to a child with Wiskott-Aldrich syndrome.

This clonotype was seen at least ten times. This chain uses TRBV10-3 with TRBJ1-5; D gene uncertain. Per germline, CDR1 ENHRY and CDR2 SYGVKD. The CDR3 loop spans 19 amino acids. Trimming stripped 0 bases from V and 2 bases from J, with 20 bases between. In nucleotides, the CDR3 is TGTGCCATCAGTGAGTCGGCCCTAATCCCGATCGGGGGCAATCAGCCCCAGCATTTT. It translates to CAISESALIPIGGNQPQHF.

Ten or more counts support this clonotype. This chain joins TRBV10-3 and TRBJ1-1, with 9 bases identical to TRBD1. The CDR3 runs 16 residues. Germline V lookup: CDR1 ENHRY, CDR2 SYGVKD. After removal of 6 bases from V and 3 bases from J, the junction contained 11 bases not matched to a gene. The CDR3 DNA reads TGTGCCATCAGCGCCGGGACAGGGTATGGTGACACTGAAGCTTTCTTT. It yields the protein CAISAGTGYGDTEAFF.

CDR3 nucleotide sequence: TGTGCCAGCAGTCGGAGCAGGACAGGGACCTACGAGCAGTACTTC. It encodes CASSRSRTGTYEQYF. The gene calls are TRBV3-1 and TRBJ2-7, with 8 bases lining up with TRBD1. The germline V gene has CDR1 LGHDT and CDR2 YNNKEL (reference sequence). Trimming cost V 6 bases and J 2 bases; bases outside gene matches: 9. This CDR3 is 15 amino acids long.

This clonotype has only a few counts. The CDR3 spells CASSLGRSTNEKLFF. CDR3 in DNA: TGTGCCAGCAGCTTAGGACGGTCAACTAATGAAAAACTGTTTTTT. This rearrangement joins TRBV7-8 to TRBJ1-4; D gene uncertain. The CDR3 covers 15 residues. Trimming took off 1 base at V and 0 bases at J, with 6 bases between the two ends. Germline V CDR1 and CDR2: SGHVS, FQNEAQ.

The table lists this clonotype with many counts. This chain connects TRBV20-1 to TRBJ1-2; maybe TRBD1 (5 bases). The CDR3 sequence is 16 residues long. The germline CDR1 and CDR2 sequences are DFQATT and SNEGSKA (reference sequence). Trimming took off 0 bases at V and 6 bases at J, with 20 bases between the two ends. CDR3 coding DNA: TGCAGTGCTAGAGATCTTAGCGGCAGGGCGAATGATGGCTACACCTTC. It translates to CSARDLSGRANDGYTF.

The rearrangement uses TRBV18 and TRBJ2-3, with TRBD2 matching 8 bases. Germline V lookup: CDR1 KGHSH, CDR2 LQKENI. There are 20 residues in the CDR3. After removal of 3 bases from V and 3 bases from J, the junction contained 20 bases not matched to a gene. This CDR3 is CASSPTPSSGSSSGTDTQYF. The CDR3, as DNA: TGTGCCAGCTCACCTACCCCGTCCAGCGGGAGTTCCTCGGGGACAGATACGCAGTATTTT.

This clonotype was counted ten times or more. The gene calls are TRBV12-3 or TRBV12-4 and TRBJ1-6; TRBD1 might be the D (6 bases). The CDR3 consists of 15 residues. V lost 6 bases, J lost 3 bases, and 12 bases lay in between. CDR3 region: CASRTGQHYNSPLHF. DNA for the CDR3: TGTGCCAGCAGAACAGGACAGCACTATAATTCACCCCTCCACTTT.

This clonotype has at least ten counts. The CDR3: CASSLEGLAYGYTF. CDR3 nucleotides: TGTGCCAGCAGCTTGGAGGGACTAGCCTATGGCTACACCTTC. The chain employs TRBV7-9 and TRBJ1-2, with D maybe TRBD1 (5 bases). The CDR3 spans 14 residues. Between the trimmed V and J ends, which lost 3 bases and 4 bases, there was a span of 12 bases. Germline CDR1 and CDR2: SEHNR and FQNEAQ (reference sequence).

There are many counts of this clonotype. The CDR3 DNA reads as TGTGCCATCAGTTCCGGGACTAGCGGGATCGATGAGCAGTTCTTC. Protein product: CAISSGTSGIDEQFF. The V call is TRBV10-3, the J call TRBJ2-1, with 13 bases matching TRBD2. The germline gives CDR1 ENHRY, CDR2 SYGVKD. The CDR3 extends over 15 amino acids. Losses at the gene ends were 5 bases for V and 8 bases for J; bases not matched to a gene: 6.

The CDR3 DNA reads as TGTGCCAGCAGCCAGGAAGCGGGAGTTTACTACAATGAGCAGTTCTTC. It specifies CASSQEAGVYYNEQFF. This chain links TRBV7-8 with TRBJ2-1; the match to TRBD2 covers 8 bases. This CDR3 has 16 residues. CDR1 is SGHVS, CDR2 FQNEAQ, per germline. Germline trimming cut 5 bases from V and 3 bases from J; bases unmatched to any gene: 9.

There are a few counts of this clonotype. The chain joins TRBV18 to TRBJ1-5; 8 positions match TRBD1. From germline, CDR1 is KGHSH and CDR2 LQKENI. The CDR3 is 14 residues long. V shed 3 bases, J shed 5 bases, and the junction held 3 bases outside the gene matches. The CDR3 nucleotides are TGTGCCAGCTCACCGCAGACAGGGGATCAGCCCCAGCATTTT. Encoded protein: CASSPQTGDQPQHF. Filled out from reference TRBV18 and TRBJ1-5, the complete variable domain reads NAGVMQNPRHLVRRRGQEARLRCSPMKGHSHVYWYRQLPEEGLKFMVYLQKENIIDESGMPKERFSAEFPKEGPSILRIQQVVRGDSAAYFCASSPQTGDQPQHFGDGTRLSIL.

This clonotype was seen many times. This chain joins TRBV12-3 or TRBV12-4 and TRBJ2-3; TRBD2 matches 12 bases. Trimming removed 3 bases from V and 2 bases from J; junction bases left unmatched: 3. CDR3 length: 16 amino acids. The CDR3 sequence is CASSFRTSGVTDTQYF. The CDR3 nucleotides read TGTGCCAGCAGTTTCCGGACTAGCGGGGTCACAGATACGCAGTATTTT.

At least ten counts were recorded for this clonotype. CDR3 in amino acids: CATSRDGLAGADFYEQYF. The CDR3 DNA reads TGTGCCACCAGCAGAGATGGGCTAGCGGGGGCGGATTTCTACGAGCAGTACTTC. V usage is TRBV15 and J usage is TRBJ2-7, with TRBD2 identical over 10 bases. Looked up from germline, CDR1 is LNHNV and CDR2 is YYDKDF (reference sequence). The CDR3 spans 18 residues. V trimming: 0 bases; J trimming: 3 bases; junction bases outside the gene matches: 11.

This clonotype was detected ten times or more. The CDR3 region has the DNA TGCGCCAGCAGCTCCCACGGAAGCTCCTACGAGCAGTACTTC. Amino acid sequence: CASSSHGSSYEQYF. The rearrangement joins TRBV5-1 to TRBJ2-7; D gene uncertain. Germline CDR1 reads SGHRS; CDR2 reads YFSETQ. The CDR3 is 14 amino acids. Trimming left V 3 bases short and J 0 bases short, with 10 bases between.

The table lists this clonotype with many counts. The genes are TRBV6-5 and TRBJ1-2; the match to TRBD1 covers 7 bases. Trimming cost V 2 bases and J 6 bases; bases outside gene matches: 6. The germline gives CDR1 MNHEY, CDR2 SVGAGI. There are 14 residues in the CDR3. The CDR3 protein is CASSYGSDRDGYTF. The CDR3 nucleotides read TGTGCCAGCAGTTACGGTTCAGACAGGGATGGCTACACCTTC.

This clonotype was detected ten times or more. V usage is TRBV29-1 and J usage is TRBJ2-1, with D possibly matching TRBD2 (5 bases). V lost 5 bases and J 5 bases, leaving 19 bases between the germline ends. This CDR3 contains 15 residues. Germline V lookup: CDR1 SQVTM, CDR2 ANQGSEA. CDR3 protein: CSVTAVRGLNNEQFF. CDR3 coding DNA: TGCAGCGTTACAGCGGTCCGCGGTTTAAACAATGAGCAGTTCTTC.

This clonotype has ten or more counts. The chain links TRBV27 to TRBJ2-2; 10 positions match TRBD1. The CDR3 length is 16 residues. Per the germline V gene, CDR1 is MNHEY and CDR2 is SMNVEV (reference sequence). V was clipped by 6 bases and J by 4 bases; unmatched bases: 8. The CDR3 DNA reads as TGTGCCAGCAGCCCTAAACGGACAGGGGGCACCGGGGAGCTGTTTTTT. Translated, it gives CASSPKRTGGTGELFF.

This clonotype was counted many times. The chain carries TRBV27 and TRBJ2-7; no definite D call. CDR3 length: 16 amino acids. V lost 5 bases to trimming and J lost 2 bases, with 19 bases between them. Per the germline V gene, CDR1 is MNHEY and CDR2 is SMNVEV (reference sequence). Written as DNA, the CDR3 is TGTGCCAGCAGTAGATATGCTGGGGTTCAAACCTACGAGCAGTACTTC. Its translation: CASSRYAGVQTYEQYF.

This clonotype has at least ten counts. The chain has TRBV6-5 and TRBJ2-7, with TRBD1 matching 9 bases. The germline gives CDR1 MNHEY, CDR2 SVGAGI. This CDR3 has 15 residues. V dropped 3 bases and J dropped 2; count of bases not matched to a gene: 5. The CDR3 region has the DNA TGTGCCAGCAGTTATCCCGGGACAGGGACCTACGAGCAGTACTTC. Translated, it gives CASSYPGTGTYEQYF.

This clonotype was picked up many times. The chain couples TRBV20-1 to TRBJ2-1, with D perhaps matching TRBD1 or TRBD2 (6 bases each). V lost 1 base and J 8 bases, leaving 15 bases between the germline ends. CDR1 and CDR2 from the germline V gene are DFQATT and SNEGSKA (reference sequence). The CDR3 consists of 14 residues. The CDR3 nucleotides read TGCAGTGCTAGAGCTCCCTTGGGGGGCTATGAGCAGTTCTTC. This translates into CSARAPLGGYEQFF.

This clonotype has ten or more counts. The chain is built from TRBV6-5 and TRBJ1-2; D unresolved. Germline V gene sequence: CDR1 MNHEY, CDR2 SVGAGI. The CDR3 runs 13 residues. Trimming removed 4 bases from V and 2 bases from J, with 8 bases in between. The CDR3 DNA follows: TGTGCCAGCAGTTTCGACCTGAACTATGGCTACACCTTC. Residues: CASSFDLNYGYTF.

This clonotype was recorded many times. The V call is TRBV7-8, the J call TRBJ2-1; no clear D. V was pared by 5 bases and J by 0 bases, with 14 bases between. The V gene's germline CDR1 is SGHVS and CDR2 FQNEAQ. CDR3 size: 16 residues. The CDR3 sequence is CASSEFQGISYNEQFF. DNA of the CDR3: TGTGCCAGCAGCGAGTTTCAAGGAATCTCCTACAATGAGCAGTTCTTC.

This clonotype was recorded many times. The chain carries TRBV29-1 and TRBJ2-2; possibly TRBD1 for D (5 bases). This CDR3 is 13 amino acids long. Trimming shortened V by 4 bases and J by 6 bases, and 12 bases separated the two germline ends. CDR1 and CDR2 (germline): SQVTM, ANQGSEA. The DNA for the CDR3 is TGCAGCGTTGCCAGGGAAATGGCCGGGGAGCTGTTTTTT. Translated, it gives CSVAREMAGELFF.

This clonotype was recorded at least ten times. This chain joins TRBV30 and TRBJ2-1; maybe TRBD1 (6 bases). This CDR3 has 13 residues. CDR1 is GTSNPN, CDR2 SVGIG, per germline (reference sequence). V was shortened by 0 bases and J by 4 bases, with 7 bases between the two germline ends. The CDR3 is CAWSVDSYNEQFF. The CDR3 region has the DNA TGTGCCTGGAGTGTGGACAGTTACAATGAGCAGTTCTTC. Filled out from reference TRBV30 and TRBJ2-1, the complete variable domain reads SQTIHQWPATLVQPVGSPLSLECTVEGTSNPNLYWYRQAAGRGLQLLFYSVGIGQISSEVPQNLSASRPQDRQFILSSKKLLLSDSGFYLCAWSVDSYNEQFFGPGTRLTVL.

This clonotype has ten or more counts. This chain joins TRBV20-1 and TRBJ2-7; D gene ambiguous. CDR3 length: 12 residues. CDR1 and CDR2 from the germline V gene are DFQATT and SNEGSKA (reference sequence). The germline V and J ends were trimmed by 3 bases and 0 bases, with 6 bases remaining between them. DNA of the CDR3: TGCAGTGCTAGTTTCAACTCCTACGAGCAGTACTTC. Its protein product is CSASFNSYEQYF.

In this sample, this clonotype turned up many times. The chain combines TRBV10-2 with TRBJ2-1; TRBD1 is a possible D gene (6 bases). From germline, CDR1 is WSHSY and CDR2 SAAADI. The CDR3 covers 17 residues. Trimming removed 0 bases from V and 2 bases from J, with 14 bases in between. The DNA of the CDR3 is TGCGCCAGCAGTGAGTCGATTCAATGGACAGCCTACAATGAGCAGTTCTTC. Translated, it gives CASSESIQWTAYNEQFF.

This clonotype has at least ten counts. The rearrangement links TRBV6-5 to TRBJ1-1; tentatively, D is TRBD1 (6 bases). Trimming removed 5 bases from V and 3 bases from J, with 13 bases in between. CDR1 and CDR2 (germline): MNHEY, SVGAGI. CDR3 size: 14 residues. The DNA of the CDR3 is TGTGCCAGCAGTACTAGGCGGACAGACACTGAAGCTTTCTTT. This sequence encodes CASSTRRTDTEAFF.

This clonotype was seen at least ten times. The chain carries TRBV6-5 and TRBJ2-7; D not resolved. V lost 6 bases and J 0 bases, leaving 15 bases between the germline ends. This CDR3 has 15 amino acids. The germline V gene has CDR1 MNHEY and CDR2 SVGAGI. CDR3 bases: TGTGCCAGCAGCCACATCCAGGTCCTCTCCTACGAGCAGTACTTC. This encodes CASSHIQVLSYEQYF.